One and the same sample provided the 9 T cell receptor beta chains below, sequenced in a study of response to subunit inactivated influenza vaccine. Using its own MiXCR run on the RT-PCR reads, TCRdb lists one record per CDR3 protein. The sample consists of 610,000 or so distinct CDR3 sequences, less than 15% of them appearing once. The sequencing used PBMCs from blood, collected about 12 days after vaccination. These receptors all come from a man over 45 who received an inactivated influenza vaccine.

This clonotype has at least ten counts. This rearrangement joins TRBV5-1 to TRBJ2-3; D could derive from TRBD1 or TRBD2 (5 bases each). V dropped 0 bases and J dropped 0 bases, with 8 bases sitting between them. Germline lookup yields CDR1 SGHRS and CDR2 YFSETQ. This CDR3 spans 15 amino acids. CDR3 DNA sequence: TGCGCCAGCAGCTTGGACAGGACTAGCACAGATACGCAGTATTTT. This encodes CASSLDRTSTDTQYF.

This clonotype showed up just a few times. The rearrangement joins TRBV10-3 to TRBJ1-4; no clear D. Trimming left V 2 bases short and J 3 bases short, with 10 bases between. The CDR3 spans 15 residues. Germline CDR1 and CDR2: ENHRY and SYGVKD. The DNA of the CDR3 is TGTGCCATCAGTGAGATCTGGGGAGCTAATGAAAAACTGTTTTTT. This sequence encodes CAISEIWGANEKLFF.

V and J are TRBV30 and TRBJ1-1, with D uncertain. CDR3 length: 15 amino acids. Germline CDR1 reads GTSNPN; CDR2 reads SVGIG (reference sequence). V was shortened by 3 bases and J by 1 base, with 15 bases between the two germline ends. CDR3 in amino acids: CAWRTAGFGNTEAFF. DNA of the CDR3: TGTGCCTGGAGGACCGCGGGCTTCGGGAACACTGAAGCTTTCTTT. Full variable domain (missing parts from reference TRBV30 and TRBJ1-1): SQTIHQWPATLVQPVGSPLSLECTVEGTSNPNLYWYRQAAGRGLQLLFYSVGIGQISSEVPQNLSASRPQDRQFILSSKKLLLSDSGFYLCAWRTAGFGNTEAFFGQGTRLTVV.

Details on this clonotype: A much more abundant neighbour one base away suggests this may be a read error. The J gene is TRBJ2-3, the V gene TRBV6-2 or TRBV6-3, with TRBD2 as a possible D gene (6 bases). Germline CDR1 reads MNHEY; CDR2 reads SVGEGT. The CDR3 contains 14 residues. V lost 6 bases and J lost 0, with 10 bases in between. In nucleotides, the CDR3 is TGTGCCAGCAGCACCGGGACTAGCACAGATACGCAGTATTTT. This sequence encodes CASSTGTSTDTQYF.

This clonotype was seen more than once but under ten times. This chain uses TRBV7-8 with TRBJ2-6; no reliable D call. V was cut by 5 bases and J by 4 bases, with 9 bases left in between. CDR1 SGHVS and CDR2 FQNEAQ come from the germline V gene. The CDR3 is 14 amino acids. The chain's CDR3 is CASSHSEGANVLTF. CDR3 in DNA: TGTGCCAGCAGCCATTCGGAGGGGGCCAACGTCCTGACTTTC.

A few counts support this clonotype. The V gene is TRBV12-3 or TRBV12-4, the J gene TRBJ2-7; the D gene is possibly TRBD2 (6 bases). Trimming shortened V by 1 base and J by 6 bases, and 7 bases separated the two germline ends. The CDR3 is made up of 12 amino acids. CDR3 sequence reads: CASSLGTTEQYF. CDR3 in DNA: TGTGCCAGCAGTTTAGGGACTACCGAGCAGTACTTC.

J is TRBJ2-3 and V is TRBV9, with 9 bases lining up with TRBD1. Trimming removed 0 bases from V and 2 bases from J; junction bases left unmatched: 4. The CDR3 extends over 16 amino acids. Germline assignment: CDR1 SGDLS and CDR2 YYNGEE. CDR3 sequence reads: CASSVGVQGATDTQYF. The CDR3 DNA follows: TGTGCCAGCAGCGTAGGAGTACAGGGGGCCACAGATACGCAGTATTTT.

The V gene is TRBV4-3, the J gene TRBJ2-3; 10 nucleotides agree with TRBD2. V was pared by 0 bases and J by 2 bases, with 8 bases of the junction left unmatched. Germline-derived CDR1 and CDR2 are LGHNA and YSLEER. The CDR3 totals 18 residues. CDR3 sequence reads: CASSQDAASGGPTDTQYF. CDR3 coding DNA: TGCGCCAGCAGCCAAGACGCGGCTAGCGGGGGACCCACAGATACGCAGTATTTT.

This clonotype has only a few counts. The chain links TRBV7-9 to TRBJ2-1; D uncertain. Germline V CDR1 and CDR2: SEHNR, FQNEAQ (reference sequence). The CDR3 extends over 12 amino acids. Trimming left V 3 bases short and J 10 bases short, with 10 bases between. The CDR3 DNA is TGTGCCAGCAGCTTCCCCGAAGGGGAGCAGTTCTTC. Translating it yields CASSFPEGEQFF.